This is a list of T cell receptor beta chains from one sample in a study of T cells in Graves' hyperthyroidism and ophthalmopathy. TCRdb independently ran MiXCR on the multiplex PCR reads; one entry per CDR3 protein. The sample includes about 500,000 distinct CDR3 sequences, around 15% of them seen just once. The sample was blood. Every receptor here comes from a woman younger than 45 with Graves' ophthalmopathy. CDR3s include the opening cysteine and the closing phenylalanine or tryptophan. A D gene is named only where the DNA matches it firmly. Clone size is not always given. Where it is, it says once, few, many or a class for expanded clones.

size: .; V: TRBV4-3; D: TRBD1; J: TRBJ1-2; DNA: TGCGCCAGCAGCCAACAAAGACAGGGAGGGATATATGGCTACACCTTC; CDR3: CASSQQRQGGIYGYTF
size: .; V: TRBV12-3/TRBV12-4; D: TRBD1; J: TRBJ2-1; DNA: TGTGCCAGCAGCCGGCCGACAGGGGGGTCTAATGAGCAGTTCTTC; CDR3: CASSRPTGGSNEQFF
size: many; V: TRBV25-1; D: .; J: TRBJ2-7; DNA: TGTGCCAGCAGTGTCGGGTATGGGTACGAGCAGTACTTC; CDR3: CASSVGYGYEQYF
size: few; V: TRBV29-1; D: .; J: TRBJ2-1; DNA: TGCAGCGTCCAGCGCAGAAATGAGCAGTTCTTC; CDR3: CSVQRRNEQFF
size: many; V: TRBV12-3/TRBV12-4; D: TRBD1; J: TRBJ1-4; DNA: TGTGCCAGCAGTTCTAAGACAGGGTTCAATGAAAAACTGTTTTTT; CDR3: CASSSKTGFNEKLFF
size: .; V: TRBV4-3; D: .; J: TRBJ1-2; DNA: TGCGCCAGCAGCCAAGATCCTTGGACAGATTATGGCTACACCTTC; CDR3: CASSQDPWTDYGYTF
size: many; V: TRBV4-1; D: .; J: TRBJ2-5; DNA: TGCGCCAGCAGCCAGTTTCGGCTGGAGACCCAGTACTTC; CDR3: CASSQFRLETQYF
size: few; V: TRBV19; D: .; J: TRBJ2-3; DNA: TGTGCAGCGAGGGGGGGCGGATCTCGCGCAGATACGCAGTATTTT; CDR3: CAARGGGSRADTQYF
size: many; V: TRBV2; D: TRBD1; J: TRBJ2-1; DNA: TGTGCCAGCTTGGGGACAGGGGGCGCGTATGGTGAGCAGTTCTTC; CDR3: CASLGTGGAYGEQFF
size: few; V: TRBV7-2; D: .; J: TRBJ2-2; DNA: TGTGCCAGCAGCTTAGCGTTCATCGGGGAGCTGTTTTTT; CDR3: CASSLAFIGELFF
size: .; V: TRBV19; D: .; J: TRBJ1-1; DNA: TGTGCCAGTAGTTCCAACCCGGCCAACACTGAAGCTTTCTTT; CDR3: CASSSNPANTEAFF
size: few; V: TRBV24-1; D: TRBD1; J: TRBJ1-2; DNA: TGTGCCACCAGTGACTGGGACAGACTACTCTATGGCTACACCTTC; CDR3: CATSDWDRLLYGYTF
size: .; V: TRBV7-2; D: .; J: TRBJ2-7; DNA: TGTGCCAGCAGCCTAATGCGAGGGAGGGGGTCGGGCGAGCAGTACTTC; CDR3: CASSLMRGRGSGEQYF
size: many; V: TRBV7-3; D: .; J: TRBJ2-3; DNA: TGTGCCAGCAGCTTACGGGCGGGCGTTAGCACAGATACGCAGTATTTT; CDR3: CASSLRAGVSTDTQYF
size: many; V: TRBV27; D: .; J: TRBJ2-1; DNA: TGTGCCAGCAGTTCTCTACTTCGCTCCTACAATGAGCAGTTCTTC; CDR3: CASSSLLRSYNEQFF
size: many; V: TRBV28; D: TRBD1; J: TRBJ2-5; DNA: TGTGCCAGCAGATCAGGGGGACAGGGGGAAGGGACCCAGTACTTC; CDR3: CASRSGGQGEGTQYF
size: many; V: TRBV20-1; D: .; J: TRBJ2-3; DNA: TGCAGTGCTAGAGTCCACAGGGACACACCAGATACGCAGTATTTT; CDR3: CSARVHRDTPDTQYF
size: .; V: TRBV20-1; D: .; J: TRBJ2-7; DNA: TGCAGTGCTAGACCCAGGACCTCCTACGAGCAGTACTTC; CDR3: CSARPRTSYEQYF
size: .; V: TRBV7-3; D: .; J: TRBJ2-2; DNA: TGTGCCAGCAGCTTAAGGGCACCCGGGACCCACACCGGGGAGCTGTTTTTT; CDR3: CASSLRAPGTHTGELFF
size: few; V: TRBV3-1; D: .; J: TRBJ2-2; DNA: TGTGCCAGCAGCCAAGAGCCCATCAGCACCGGGGAGCTGTTTTTT; CDR3: CASSQEPISTGELFF
size: .; V: TRBV2; D: TRBD2; J: TRBJ2-7; DNA: TGTGCCAGGGGGGGGACTAGCGGGACCGAGCAGTACTTC; CDR3: CARGGTSGTEQYF
size: .; V: TRBV20-1; D: TRBD2; J: TRBJ2-5; DNA: TGCAGTGCTAGAGGTAGCGGGAGGTATCTGAAAGAGACCCAGTACTTC; CDR3: CSARGSGRYLKETQYF
size: many; V: TRBV7-2; D: .; J: TRBJ1-1; DNA: TGTGCCAGCAGTGGGAATGCCCCTAGTATGAACACTGAAGCTTTCTTT; CDR3: CASSGNAPSMNTEAFF
size: few; V: TRBV29-1; D: .; J: TRBJ2-5; DNA: TGCAGCGTTATGGAGGAGCTCCTTCCCGAAGAGACCCAGTACTTC; CDR3: CSVMEELLPEETQYF
size: few; V: TRBV7-2; D: .; J: TRBJ2-7; DNA: TGTGCCAGCAGCTTAGGTCCAGGGGAGTACGAGCAGTACTTC; CDR3: CASSLGPGEYEQYF
size: many; V: TRBV28; D: TRBD2; J: TRBJ2-1; DNA: TGTGCCACCGACATGGGGGGGAGTTACAATGAGCAGTTCTTC; CDR3: CATDMGGSYNEQFF
size: many; V: TRBV7-2; D: TRBD1; J: TRBJ2-7; DNA: TGTGCCAGCAGCATCGTGGGACAGGCCTACGAGCAGTACTTC; CDR3: CASSIVGQAYEQYF
size: few; V: TRBV7-9; D: .; J: TRBJ1-3; DNA: TGTGCCAGCAGCTTAGGAGGGTTGTCTGGAAACACCATATATTTT; CDR3: CASSLGGLSGNTIYF
size: few; V: TRBV28; D: .; J: TRBJ2-2; DNA: TGTGCCAGCAGTTTAGGCAGGGCCACCGGGGAGCTGTTTTTT; CDR3: CASSLGRATGELFF
size: .; V: TRBV5-5; D: TRBD1; J: TRBJ2-1; DNA: TGTGCCAGCAGCCTGTACAGGGGTCCGTACAATGAGCAGTTCTTC; CDR3: CASSLYRGPYNEQFF
size: few; V: TRBV29-1; D: .; J: TRBJ1-1; DNA: TGCAGCGTTCAGGCAGCGGACACTGAAGCTTTCTTT; CDR3: CSVQAADTEAFF
size: many; V: TRBV7-3; D: .; J: TRBJ2-2; DNA: TGTGCCAGCAGCTTAGAGGCGAACACCGGGGAGCTGTTTTTT; CDR3: CASSLEANTGELFF
size: many; V: TRBV28; D: .; J: TRBJ1-2; DNA: TGTGCCAGCAGCCCGAGATCAGGCAGTTACTATGGCTACACCTTC; CDR3: CASSPRSGSYYGYTF
size: few; V: TRBV10-3; D: .; J: TRBJ1-5; DNA: TGTGCCATCAGGGACGTTAACAATCAGCCCCAGCATTTT; CDR3: CAIRDVNNQPQHF
size: few; V: TRBV7-3; D: TRBD2; J: TRBJ2-7; DNA: TGTGCCAGCAGCTTAACTGGGACTAGCGGGAAAGGCTCCTACGAGCAGTACTTC; CDR3: CASSLTGTSGKGSYEQYF
size: few; V: TRBV7-2; D: TRBD2; J: TRBJ2-3; DNA: TGTGCCAGCAGCTTAACGGCTAGCGGGGGGGGGGATACGCAGTATTTT; CDR3: CASSLTASGGGDTQYF
size: .; V: TRBV7-3; D: .; J: TRBJ2-1; DNA: TGTGCCAGCAGCTTAACGGGGTACAAGGGTACTCCCTACAATGAGCAGTTCTTC; CDR3: CASSLTGYKGTPYNEQFF
size: few; V: TRBV12-3/TRBV12-4; D: .; J: TRBJ2-2; DNA: TGTGCCAGCAGTTTAGAACTGAACACCGGGGAGCTGTTTTTT; CDR3: CASSLELNTGELFF
size: .; V: TRBV9; D: TRBD2; J: TRBJ2-7; DNA: TGTGCCAGCAGCGTAGCCCTAGCGGGAGCCTACGAGCAGTACTTC; CDR3: CASSVALAGAYEQYF
size: few; V: TRBV15; D: .; J: TRBJ1-1; DNA: TGTGCCACCAGCAGAGATCCAGGGGTGACTGAAGCTTTCTTT; CDR3: CATSRDPGVTEAFF
size: few; V: TRBV20-1; D: TRBD1; J: TRBJ1-5; DNA: TGCAGTGCTAGGAGGGGAGGACAGGGCGGCAATCAGCCCCAGCATTTT; CDR3: CSARRGGQGGNQPQHF